Only a few counts were recorded for the clone carrying this T cell receptor beta chain. What it recognizes is unknown. Only in-frame clones appear in the TCRdb table, and some are missing; sequencing was by immunoSEQ multiplex PCR. Among 300,000 or so clones listed, 67% were seen once. Germline lookup yields CDR1 SEHNR and CDR2 FQNEAQ (reference sequence). Trimming removed 0 bases from V and 4 bases from J, with 10 bases in between. The CDR3 has 14 residues. The data were obtained in a study of cytotoxic CD8 clonotypes in ibrutinib-treated CLL. Overall study results and limits: Public clonotypes, found uncommonly, either contracted or stayed stable on treatment. Baseline values of clonality outstripped age-matched healthy donors and followed circulating CD8+ T-cell counts.

Genomic DNA in a quantity of around 2 micrograms was derived from cryopreserved PBMCs for TCR beta libraries. The sequence was collected from a human donor with chronic lymphocytic leukemia. V is TRBV7-9 and J is TRBJ2-7; D is possibly TRBD1 (6 bases). Material: PBMCs, obtained after 36 months of ibrutinib treatment. CDR3 sequence: CASSLAPDRYEQYF. CDR3 nucleotides: TGTGCCAGCAGCTTAGCCCCCGACAGGTACGAGCAGTACTTC.